These 19 T cell receptor beta chains originate from one sample sequenced in a study of spatial heterogeneity in lung cancer. Described time point: sample taken at primary tumor resection. The antigens of these receptors remain unknown. Whole-study findings and limits: The study found that expanded intratumoral alpha and beta TCR counts tracked tumor mutation counts.

TCRdb redid the calling of the 5' RACE reads with MiXCR, one entry per CDR3 protein. The sample lists about 2,800 distinct CDR3 sequences; 10% to 13% were seen once. The sequencing used lung tumor tissue, collected at surgery. The receptors stem from a male donor with early-stage non-small cell lung cancer.

This clonotype was seen many times. This beta chain is an off-target read within a library intended for alpha chains, so its frequency means little. The chain combines TRBV12-3 or TRBV12-4 with TRBJ2-7, with 9 bases identical to TRBD1. The V and J ends lost 5 bases and 4 bases, in that order; junction bases with no gene match: 9. The CDR3 runs 15 residues. DNA for the CDR3: TGTGCCAGCAGTCCCAGGACAGGGGAAGTGTACGAGCAGTACTTC. Protein product: CASSPRTGEVYEQYF.

The sample holds a few counts of this clonotype. This beta chain represents an off-target read in a library built for alpha chains; its size is of limited meaning. The chain carries TRBV7-2 and TRBJ1-5; D not resolved. Trimming removed 2 bases from V and 5 bases from J, with 7 bases in between. Germline loops: CDR1 SGHTA, CDR2 FQGNSA. CDR3 length equals 13 residues. The CDR3 DNA is TGTGCCAGCAGCTTATGGCGGGATCAGCCCCAGCATTTT. Translation: CASSLWRDQPQHF.

In this sample, this clonotype turned up many times. The library was prepared for alpha chains; this beta chain is a stray read, so its frequency means little. This chain connects TRBV4-2 to TRBJ2-1; weak D call: TRBD2 (7 bases). This CDR3 has 14 amino acids. Germline values: CDR1 LGHNA, CDR2 YNFKEQ. V was shortened by 4 bases and J by 10 bases, with 17 bases between the two germline ends. The CDR3 region has the DNA TGTGCCAGCAGCCGAGGGGGGGGGCCAGAAGAGCAGTTCTTC. Translation: CASSRGGGPEEQFF.

Comments on this clonotype: This beta chain represents an off-target read in a library built for alpha chains; its size is of limited meaning. This chain links TRBV25-1 with TRBJ2-7; D gene uncertain. CDR3 length equals 13 residues. The germline gives CDR1 MGHDK, CDR2 SYGVNS. Trimming cost V 2 bases and J 0 bases, with 5 bases left between them. The CDR3 spells CASSEGNSYEQYF. Written as DNA, the CDR3 is TGTGCCAGCAGTGAAGGGAACTCCTACGAGCAGTACTTC.

This clonotype is deemed medium-sized (0.01 to 0.1%). Since the library was made to target alpha chains, this beta chain is a stray read and its abundance is not meaningful. The V call is TRBV20-1, the J call TRBJ1-2; tentative D call: TRBD1 (6 bases). The CDR3 covers 12 residues. CDR1 DFQATT and CDR2 SNEGSKA come from the germline V gene (reference sequence). As DNA, the CDR3 is TGCAGGTCGACAGGAGAAGCCTATGGCTACACCTTC. This gives the protein CRSTGEAYGYTF.

This clonotype is labeled as medium-sized (0.01 to 0.1%). Found in a library prepared for alpha chains, this beta chain is an off-target read, and its abundance has little meaning. The chain has TRBV12-3 or TRBV12-4 and TRBJ1-5, with D possibly being TRBD1 (5 bases). CDR3 length: 14 amino acids. V dropped 3 bases and J dropped 7 bases, with 13 bases sitting between them. This CDR3 is CASSLSGKAQPQHF. The CDR3 nucleotides are TGTGCCAGCAGTTTGTCAGGGAAGGCACAGCCCCAGCATTTT.

By sample fraction, this clonotype is medium-sized. A library prepared for alpha chains yielded this beta chain as an off-target read; its size is of little meaning. V is TRBV6-6 and J is TRBJ1-2, with 12 bases lining up with TRBD1. The CDR3 covers 15 residues. Per germline, CDR1 MNHNY and CDR2 SVGAGI (reference sequence). The V gene end was trimmed by 6 bases and the J gene end by 7 bases; junction bases not matched to a gene: 9. The CDR3 DNA is TGTGCCAGCAGCGCCGGGACAGGGGGCGAGGTTGGCTACACCTTC. Translation: CASSAGTGGEVGYTF.

About this clonotype: Because this beta chain is a stray read in a library intended to capture alpha chains, its abundance should not be given much weight. This chain links TRBV3-1 with TRBJ2-3, with 10 bases aligning to TRBD1. Germline CDR1 reads LGHDT; CDR2 reads YNNKEL (reference sequence). The CDR3 runs to 14 residues. Trimming at V came to 6 bases and at J to 4 bases, leaving 4 bases not matched to a gene. Written as DNA, the CDR3 is TGTGCCAGCAGTGACGGACAGGGGGCAGATACGCAGTATTTT. As protein: CASSDGQGADTQYF.

Relative to its sample, this clonotype is medium-sized. The library was designed around alpha chains, so this beta chain is a stray read whose abundance carries little weight. This rearrangement joins TRBV27 to TRBJ2-2; 9 bases match TRBD1. J was trimmed by 6 bases and V by 4 bases; bases with no gene match: 6. Germline V gives CDR1 MNHEY, CDR2 SMNVEV (reference sequence). This CDR3 has 15 residues. CDR3 nucleotide sequence: TGTGCCAGCAGTTCCACAGGGGGCGCCCCCGGGGAGCTGTTTTTT. It specifies CASSSTGGAPGELFF.

This clonotype qualifies as large. As an off-target read in a library built for alpha chains, this beta chain has a frequency of little significance. The chain couples TRBV4-2 to TRBJ2-1; D is perhaps TRBD1 (6 bases). V lost 2 bases and J 7 bases, leaving 12 bases between the germline ends. This CDR3 region has 14 residues. Germline CDR1 and CDR2: LGHNA and YNFKEQ. As DNA, the CDR3 is TGTGCCAGCAGCCAACCACAGGGTCTGAATGAGCAGTTCTTC. Its protein product is CASSQPQGLNEQFF.

In its sample, this clonotype ranks as medium-sized. A library prepared for alpha chains yielded this beta chain as an off-target read; its size is of little meaning. The CDR3 sequence: CARWYEQFF. The CDR3 coding sequence is TGTGCCCGCTGGTATGAGCAGTTCTTC. The V and J genes are TRBV30 and TRBJ2-1, with D unresolved. The V gene lost 8 bases and the J gene lost 8 bases, with 7 bases spanning the gap. CDR3 size: 9 residues. Germline V gene data show CDR1 as GTSNPN and CDR2 as SVGIG (reference sequence).

By share of the sample, this clonotype is medium-sized. Because this beta chain is a stray read in a library intended to capture alpha chains, its abundance should not be given much weight. The V and J genes are TRBV19 and TRBJ2-3, with D possibly matching TRBD2 (6 bases). Germline V lookup: CDR1 LNHDA, CDR2 SQIVND (reference sequence). CDR3 length: 14 amino acids. Trimming removed 3 bases at V and 8 bases at J, with 15 bases between. Here the CDR3 reads CASSISGDRGTQYF. The CDR3, as DNA: TGTGCCAGTAGTATTAGCGGAGACCGCGGTACGCAGTATTTT.

This clonotype is medium-sized by share. This beta chain is a stray read from a library made for alpha chains; its abundance is not meaningful. The rearrangement links TRBV18 to TRBJ1-1; D is uncertain. Per the germline V gene, CDR1 is KGHSH and CDR2 is LQKENI. This CDR3 spans 12 amino acids. The ends were cut back, 3 bases at V and 3 bases at J, with 5 bases in the middle. The CDR3 region is CASSPTYTEAFF. The DNA for the CDR3 is TGTGCCAGCTCACCGACTTACACTGAAGCTTTCTTT.

This clonotype counts as medium-sized. With the library built for alpha chains, this beta chain is off target and its frequency is not meaningful. The genes are TRBV6-6 and TRBJ1-4; tentative D call: TRBD1 (5 bases). CDR1 and CDR2 from the germline V gene are MNHNY and SVGAGI (reference sequence). Trimming pared 6 bases from V and 3 bases from J, leaving 14 bases between. The CDR3 runs 15 residues. CDR3 sequence (DNA): TGTGCCAGCAGCCTTTCCGGGGGACCTAATGAAAAACTGTTTTTT. Its translation: CASSLSGGPNEKLFF.

Within the sample, this clonotype is medium-sized. This beta chain was picked up by a library intended for alpha chains and is off target, so its count carries little meaning. The rearrangement joins TRBV12-3 or TRBV12-4 to TRBJ2-4; the D is unclear. V gave up 3 bases and J gave up 13 bases, with 10 bases separating them. The CDR3 contains 11 residues. DNA of the CDR3: TGTGCCAGCAGTTTCGACCAAGTCCAGTACTTC. This encodes CASSFDQVQYF.

Notes on this clonotype: This beta chain is an off-target read within a library intended for alpha chains, so its frequency means little. The chain joins TRBV7-2 to TRBJ1-5, with TRBD1 matching 7 bases. Trimming removed 5 bases from V and 5 bases from J; junction bases left unmatched: 24. The CDR3 length is 20 residues. Germline assignment: CDR1 SGHTA and CDR2 FQGNSA. This CDR3 is CASSHTPYRGGPFFYQPQHF. The CDR3, as DNA: TGTGCCAGCAGCCATACTCCTTACAGGGGCGGTCCGTTTTTTTATCAGCCCCAGCATTTT.

In its sample, this clonotype is medium-sized. Within a library made for alpha chains, this beta chain is off target, and its count is uninformative. The V gene is TRBV6-5, the J gene TRBJ2-1; unclear D gene. V gave up 5 bases and J gave up 2 bases, with 7 bases separating them. The germline V gene has CDR1 MNHEY and CDR2 SVGAGI. The CDR3 has 13 amino acids. CDR3 in DNA: TGTGCCAGCAGTCTGGGTGCCTACAATGAGCAGTTCTTC. This translates into CASSLGAYNEQFF.

To note about this clonotype: Because the library targeted alpha chains, this beta chain is an off-target read whose size means little. The chain uses TRBV4-3 and TRBJ1-2, with D unclear. There are 13 residues in the CDR3. Germline lookup yields CDR1 LGHNA and CDR2 YSLEER. V was clipped by 3 bases and J by 3 bases, with 8 bases between them. CDR3 nucleotide sequence: TGCGCCAGCAGCCAGAACGGGTACTATGGCTACACCTTC. This translates into CASSQNGYYGYTF.

By proportion, this clonotype is medium-sized. This beta chain is an unintended read in a library built for alpha chains; its size means little. CDR3 coding DNA: TGTGCCAGCAGTTCTTTCCGTGGCGGACGATCACCCCTCCACTTT. Residues: CASSSFRGGRSPLHF. The chain employs TRBV28 and TRBJ1-6; the D is unclear. There are 15 residues in the CDR3. Per germline, CDR1 MDHEN and CDR2 SYDVKM. Trimming shortened V by 4 bases and J by 10 bases, and 17 bases separated the two germline ends.